A single sample is the source of the 2 T cell receptor beta chains below, sequenced in a study of blood T cell repertoires in COVID-19. Libraries were prepared by immunoSEQ multiplex PCR; TCRdb keeps only in-frame clonotypes and omits some of them. Seen here are just under 35,000 clones, around 87% observed once, and the top ten hold 35% to 55%. The specimen was peripheral blood. The receptor set was obtained from a human donor in a cohort sampled during active COVID-19.

Points on this clone: This CDR3 is also generated by other DNA sequences in the sample. V gene TRBV12-3 or TRBV12-4 combines with J gene TRBJ1-1, with 9 bases identical to TRBD1. CDR3 length: 13 residues. V trimming: 6 bases; J trimming: 1 base; junction bases outside the gene matches: 0. This CDR3 reads CASRGQGNTEAFF. Written as DNA, the CDR3 is TGTGCCAGCAGGGGACAGGGGAACACTGAAGCTTTCTTT.

The V and J genes are TRBV11-2 and TRBJ2-1, with 9 bases matching TRBD2. Germline trimming cut 5 bases from V and 5 bases from J; bases unmatched to any gene: 4. CDR3 length equals 14 residues. Germline assignment: CDR1 SGHAT and CDR2 FQNNGV. As DNA, the CDR3 is TGTGCCAGCAGCCGATTAGCGGGAGACAATGAGCAGTTCTTC. Translation: CASSRLAGDNEQFF.